This T cell receptor (beta chain) stems from a study of response to subunit inactivated influenza vaccine. The CDR3 is 14 amino acids. Trimming stripped 7 bases from V and 4 bases from J, with 19 bases between. Germline V CDR1 and CDR2: DFQATT, SNEGSKA (reference sequence). TCRdb used MiXCR to reprocess the RT-PCR reads, holding one entry per CDR3 protein. The data show 500,000 to 600,000 distinct CDR3 sequences, 10% to 12% seen once. This clonotype was recorded a few times. The sample was also linked to a second study, of T cells expressing NK-cell markers. As that study records: TCR beta cDNA was made by 5'RACE template switching with UMIs. Sorted CD3+CD56+NKG2C+, CD3+CD56+NKG2C- and CD3+CD56-NKG2C+ T cells provided the TCR beta repertoires.

The specimen was PBMCs from blood, collected on the day of vaccination. The TCR was taken from a man over 45 who received an inactivated influenza vaccine. This chain links TRBV20-1 with TRBJ1-1, with a tentative D call TRBD1 (5 bases). The CDR3 loop is CSGYRGARSTEAFF. Here the CDR3 DNA reads TGCAGTGGCTACCGTGGGGCTCGGAGCACTGAAGCTTTCTTT.